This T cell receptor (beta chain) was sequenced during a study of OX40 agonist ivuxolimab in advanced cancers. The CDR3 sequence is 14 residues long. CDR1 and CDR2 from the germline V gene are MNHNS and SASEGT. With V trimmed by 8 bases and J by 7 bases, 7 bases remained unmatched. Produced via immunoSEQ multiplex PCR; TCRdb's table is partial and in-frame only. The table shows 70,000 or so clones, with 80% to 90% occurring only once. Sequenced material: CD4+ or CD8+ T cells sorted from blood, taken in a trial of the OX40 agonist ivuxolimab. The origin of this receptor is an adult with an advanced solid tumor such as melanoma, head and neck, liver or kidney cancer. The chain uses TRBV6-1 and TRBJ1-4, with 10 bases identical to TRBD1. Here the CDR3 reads CASRQTGGGEKLFF. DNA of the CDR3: TGTGCCAGCCGCCAGACAGGGGGCGGTGAAAAACTGTTTTTT.